The T cell receptor beta chain under discussion was sequenced for a study of blood T cell repertoires in COVID-19. Study in general: Specimens from acute and convalescent COVID-19 originated in the United States, Italy and Spain. From T cells, B-cell-depleted T cells, or PBMCs came the material, which was cDNA or gDNA.

The authors' processing: Reference gene primers were amplified, and this amplification served to estimate nucleated cell counts. The assay was immunoSEQ multiplex PCR, and TCRdb's table has in-frame clones only and misses some. From that table come the V and J calls and clone size; the DNA was used to work out D and trimming. The table has roughly 140,000 clones, 75% to 90% seen once. Trimming pared 4 bases from V and 0 bases from J, leaving 10 bases between. The CDR3 runs to 15 residues. Per germline, CDR1 LGHNA and CDR2 YNFKEQ. J is TRBJ1-5 and V is TRBV4-2; a possible D gene is TRBD1 (5 bases). The TCR sequence derives from a man aged 55-75 years with acute or convalescent COVID-19. The sample was peripheral blood. CDR3 nucleotides: TGTGCCAGCAGCCCCCGACAGAGTAGCAATCAGCCCCAGCATTTT. Residues: CASSPRQSSNQPQHF.